Sequencing of this TCR beta chain was carried out in a study of CD8 T cells in ankylosing spondylitis. Making the TCR beta libraries involved quantitative 5'-RACE with molecular barcodes. TCRdb processed the 5' RACE reads anew with MiXCR; each CDR3 protein has one entry. The sample has roughly 670,000 distinct CDR3 sequences, around 20% seen once. This CDR3 is built from 12 residues. The ends were cut back, 6 bases at V and 1 base at J, with 6 bases in the middle. As for this clonotype: What it binds is not known.

Broader study findings: Blood from ankylosing spondylitis patients appeared to carry a characteristic roughly eight-variant TCR beta motif. The study looked at matched synovial fluid samples from ankylosing spondylitis patients. Disease-linked clones were reported to be significantly enriched there. The disease-linked clones had a CD8+ phenotype and low blood frequencies.

Sequences were obtained from blood, either unsorted or a sorted T cell fraction (not recorded which). The TCR comes from a male donor with ankylosing spondylitis. This chain joins TRBV12-3 or TRBV12-4 and TRBJ1-2, with no clear D. Written as DNA, the CDR3 is TGTGCCAGCAGGGACCTTAACTATGGCTACACCTTC. This translates into CASRDLNYGYTF.